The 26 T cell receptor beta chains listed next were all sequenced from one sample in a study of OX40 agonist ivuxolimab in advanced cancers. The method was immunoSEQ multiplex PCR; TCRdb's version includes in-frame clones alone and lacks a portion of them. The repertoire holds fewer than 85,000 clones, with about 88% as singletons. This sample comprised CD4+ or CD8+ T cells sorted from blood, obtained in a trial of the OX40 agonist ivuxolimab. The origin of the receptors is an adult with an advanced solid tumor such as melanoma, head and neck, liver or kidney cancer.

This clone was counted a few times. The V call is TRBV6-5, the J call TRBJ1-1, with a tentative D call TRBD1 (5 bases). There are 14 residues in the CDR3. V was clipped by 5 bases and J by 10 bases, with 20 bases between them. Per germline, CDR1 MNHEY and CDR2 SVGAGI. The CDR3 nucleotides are TGTGCCAGCAGTAACCGCGACAGTAATGGCGGAGCTTTCTTT. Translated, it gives CASSNRDSNGGAFF.

The CDR3 nucleotides are TGTGCCAGCAGTGAAGCGTGGCAGGGTCTGACTAATGAAAAACTGTTTTTT. It encodes CASSEAWQGLTNEKLFF. V and J are TRBV2 and TRBJ1-4, with D possibly TRBD1 on 5 matching bases. Deletions cut 0 bases from V and 2 bases from J, with 13 bases between. The germline V gene has CDR1 SNHLY and CDR2 FYNNEI. The CDR3 is 17 amino acids.

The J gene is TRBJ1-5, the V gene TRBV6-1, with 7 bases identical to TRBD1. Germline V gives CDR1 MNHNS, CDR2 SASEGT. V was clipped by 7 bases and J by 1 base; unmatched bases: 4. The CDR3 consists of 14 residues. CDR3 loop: CASTQQGSNQPQHF. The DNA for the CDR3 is TGTGCCAGCACCCAACAGGGGAGCAATCAGCCCCAGCATTTT.

CDR3 nucleotides: TGTGCCAGCAGCTTATGGCAGGGGTCACCCCTTGAAGCTTTCTTT. It is translated as CASSLWQGSPLEAFF. The chain joins TRBV11-3 to TRBJ1-1, with D possibly TRBD1 on 6 matching bases. The CDR3 runs 15 residues. Per the germline V gene, CDR1 is SGHNT and CDR2 is YENEEA. V was shortened by 2 bases and J by 7 bases, with 17 bases between the two germline ends.

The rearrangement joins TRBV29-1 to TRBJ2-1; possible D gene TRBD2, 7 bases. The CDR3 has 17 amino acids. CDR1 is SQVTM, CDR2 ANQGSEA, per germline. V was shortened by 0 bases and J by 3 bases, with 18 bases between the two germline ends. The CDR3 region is CSVEDWGGRLYYNEQFF. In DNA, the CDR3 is TGCAGCGTTGAAGATTGGGGGGGGCGATTGTACTACAATGAGCAGTTCTTC.

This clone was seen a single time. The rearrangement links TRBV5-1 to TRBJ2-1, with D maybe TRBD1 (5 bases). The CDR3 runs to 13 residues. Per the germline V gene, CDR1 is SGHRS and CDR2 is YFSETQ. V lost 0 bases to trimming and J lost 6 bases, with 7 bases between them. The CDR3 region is CASSLVGANEQFF. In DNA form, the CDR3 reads TGCGCCAGCAGCTTGGTAGGGGCCAATGAGCAGTTCTTC.

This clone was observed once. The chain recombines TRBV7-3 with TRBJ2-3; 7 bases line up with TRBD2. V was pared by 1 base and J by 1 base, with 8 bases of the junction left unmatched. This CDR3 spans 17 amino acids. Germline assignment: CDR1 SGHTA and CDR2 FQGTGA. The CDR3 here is CASSLRGPAGRTDTQYF. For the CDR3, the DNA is TGTGCCAGCAGCTTAAGAGGGCCAGCGGGGCGCACAGATACGCAGTATTTT.

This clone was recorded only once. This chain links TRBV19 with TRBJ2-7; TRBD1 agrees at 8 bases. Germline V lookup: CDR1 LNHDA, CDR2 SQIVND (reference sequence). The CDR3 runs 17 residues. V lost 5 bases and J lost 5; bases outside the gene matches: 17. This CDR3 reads CASSPLWGLTGDHEQYF. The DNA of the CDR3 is TGTGCCAGTAGTCCCCTATGGGGATTGACAGGGGACCACGAGCAGTACTTC. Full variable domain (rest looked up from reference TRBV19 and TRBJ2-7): DGGITQSPKYLFRKEGQNVTLSCEQNLNHDAMYWYRQDPGQGLRLIYYSQIVNDFQKGDIAEGYSVSREKKESFPLTVTSAQKNPTAFYLCASSPLWGLTGDHEQYFGPGTRLTVT.

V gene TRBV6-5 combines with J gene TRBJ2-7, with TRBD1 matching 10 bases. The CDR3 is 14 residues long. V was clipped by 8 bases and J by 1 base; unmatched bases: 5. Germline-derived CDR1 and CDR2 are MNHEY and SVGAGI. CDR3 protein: CASSGQGVSYEQYF. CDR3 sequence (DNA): TGTGCCAGCTCTGGACAGGGGGTGTCCTACGAGCAGTACTTC.

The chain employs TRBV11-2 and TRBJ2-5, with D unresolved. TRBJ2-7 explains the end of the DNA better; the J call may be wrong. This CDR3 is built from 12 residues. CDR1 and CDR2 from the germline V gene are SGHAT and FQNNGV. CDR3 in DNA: TGTGCCAGCAGGGGCGGCTCCTACGAGCAGTACTTC. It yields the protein CASRGGSYEQYF.

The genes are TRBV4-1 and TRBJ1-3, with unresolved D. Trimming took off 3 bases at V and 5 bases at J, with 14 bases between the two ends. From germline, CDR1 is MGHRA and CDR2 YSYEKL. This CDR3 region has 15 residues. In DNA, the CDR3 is TGCGCCAGCAGCCAGCCCCACATAACTCGAAACACCATATATTTT. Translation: CASSQPHITRNTIYF.

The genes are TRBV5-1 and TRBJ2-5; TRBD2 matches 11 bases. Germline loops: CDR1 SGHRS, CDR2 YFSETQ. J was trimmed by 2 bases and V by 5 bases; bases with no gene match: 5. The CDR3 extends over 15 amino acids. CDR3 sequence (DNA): TGCGCCAGCAGACAACTAGCGGGGGCTCAAGAGACCCAGTACTTC. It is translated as CASRQLAGAQETQYF.

The CDR3 DNA reads as TGCGCCAGTCTAGGGGGCGCGGGGAACACTGAAGCTTTCTTT. As protein: CASLGGAGNTEAFF. V and J are TRBV5-1 and TRBJ1-1, with 7 bases identical to TRBD1. The length of the CDR3 is 14 residues. Germline V gene sequence: CDR1 SGHRS, CDR2 YFSETQ. Unmatched junction bases numbered 8, after V lost 8 bases and J lost 1 base.

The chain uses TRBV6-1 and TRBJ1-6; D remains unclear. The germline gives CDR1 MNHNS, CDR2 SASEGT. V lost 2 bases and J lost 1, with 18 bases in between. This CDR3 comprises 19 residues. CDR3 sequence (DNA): TGTGCCAGCAGTGAAACCGGGGTTCGTAAGTTTTCCTATAATTCACCCCTCCACTTT. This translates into CASSETGVRKFSYNSPLHF.

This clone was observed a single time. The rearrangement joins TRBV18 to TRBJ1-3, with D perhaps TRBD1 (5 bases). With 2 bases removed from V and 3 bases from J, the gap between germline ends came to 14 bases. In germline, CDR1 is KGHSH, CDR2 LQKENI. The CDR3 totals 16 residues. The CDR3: CASSPEQGRDGNTIYF. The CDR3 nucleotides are TGTGCCAGCTCACCAGAGCAGGGTCGAGATGGAAACACCATATATTTT.

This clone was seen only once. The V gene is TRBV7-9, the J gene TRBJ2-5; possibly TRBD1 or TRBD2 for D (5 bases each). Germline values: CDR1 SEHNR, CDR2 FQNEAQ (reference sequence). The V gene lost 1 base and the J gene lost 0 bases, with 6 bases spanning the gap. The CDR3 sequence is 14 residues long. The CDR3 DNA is TGTGCCAGCAGCTTAGGGGGGTACCAAGAGACCCAGTACTTC. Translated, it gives CASSLGGYQETQYF.

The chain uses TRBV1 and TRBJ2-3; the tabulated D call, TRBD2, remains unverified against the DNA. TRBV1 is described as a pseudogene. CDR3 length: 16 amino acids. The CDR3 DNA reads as TGCACCAGCAGCCGGACTAGCGGGAGTTGGACAGATACGCAGTATTTT. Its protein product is CTSSRTSGSWTDTQYF.

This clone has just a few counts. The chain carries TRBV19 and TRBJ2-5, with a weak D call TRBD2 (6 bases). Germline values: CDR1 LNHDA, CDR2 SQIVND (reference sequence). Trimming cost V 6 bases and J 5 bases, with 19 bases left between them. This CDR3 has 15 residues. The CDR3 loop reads CASREDGPGEETQYF. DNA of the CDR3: TGTGCCAGTAGGGAAGACGGGCCGGGAGAGGAGACCCAGTACTTC.

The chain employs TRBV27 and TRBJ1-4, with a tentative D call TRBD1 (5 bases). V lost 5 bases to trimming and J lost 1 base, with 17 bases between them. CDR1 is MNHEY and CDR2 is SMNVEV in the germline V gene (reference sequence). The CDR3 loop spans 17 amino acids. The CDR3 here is CASSRQLGGVTNEKLFF. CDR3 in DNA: TGTGCCAGCAGTCGACAGCTCGGTGGAGTAACTAATGAAAAACTGTTTTTT.

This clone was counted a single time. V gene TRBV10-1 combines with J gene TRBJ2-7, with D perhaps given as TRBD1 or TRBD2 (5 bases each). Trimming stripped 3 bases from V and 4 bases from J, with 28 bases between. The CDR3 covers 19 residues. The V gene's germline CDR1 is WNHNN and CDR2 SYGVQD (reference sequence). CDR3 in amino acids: CASSDQSTGPSFFGYEQYF. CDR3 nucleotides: TGCGCCAGCAGTGACCAATCCACGGGACCCTCTTTTTTTGGGTACGAGCAGTACTTC.

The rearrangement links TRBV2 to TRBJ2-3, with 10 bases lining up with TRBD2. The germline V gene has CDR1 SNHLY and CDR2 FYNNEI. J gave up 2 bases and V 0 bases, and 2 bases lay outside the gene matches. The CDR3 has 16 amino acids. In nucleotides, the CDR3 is TGTGCCAGCAGTGAAGCTAGCGGGGGGTACACAGATACGCAGTATTTT. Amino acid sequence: CASSEASGGYTDTQYF.

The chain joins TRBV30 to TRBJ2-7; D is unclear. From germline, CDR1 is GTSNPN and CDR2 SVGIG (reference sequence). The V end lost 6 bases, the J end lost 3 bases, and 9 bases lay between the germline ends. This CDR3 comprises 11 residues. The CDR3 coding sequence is TGTGCCTGCGTATGGGGCTACGAGCAGTACTTC. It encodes CACVWGYEQYF.

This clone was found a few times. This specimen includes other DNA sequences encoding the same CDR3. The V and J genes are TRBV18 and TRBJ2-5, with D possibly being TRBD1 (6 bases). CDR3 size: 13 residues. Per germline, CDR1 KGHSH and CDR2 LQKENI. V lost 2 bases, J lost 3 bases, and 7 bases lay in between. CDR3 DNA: TGTGCCAGCTCACCAGGACAGAAAGAGACCCAGTACTTC. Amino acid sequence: CASSPGQKETQYF.

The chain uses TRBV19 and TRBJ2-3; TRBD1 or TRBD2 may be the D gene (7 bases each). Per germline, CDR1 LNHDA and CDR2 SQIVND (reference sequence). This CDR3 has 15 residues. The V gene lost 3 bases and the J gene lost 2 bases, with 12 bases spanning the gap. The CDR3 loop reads CASSMGGGLTDTQYF. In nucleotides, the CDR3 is TGTGCCAGTAGTATGGGAGGGGGCCTCACAGATACGCAGTATTTT.

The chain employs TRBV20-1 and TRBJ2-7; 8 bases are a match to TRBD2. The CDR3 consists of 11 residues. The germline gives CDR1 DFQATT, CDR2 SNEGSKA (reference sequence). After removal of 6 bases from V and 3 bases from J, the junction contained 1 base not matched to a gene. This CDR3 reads CSAGTSYEQYF. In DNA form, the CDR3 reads TGCAGTGCCGGGACTAGCTACGAGCAGTACTTC.

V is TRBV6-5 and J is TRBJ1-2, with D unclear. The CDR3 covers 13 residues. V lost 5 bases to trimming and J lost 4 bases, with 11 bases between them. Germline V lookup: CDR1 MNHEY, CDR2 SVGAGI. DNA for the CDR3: TGTGCCAGCAGTCAGTGGACTGCCTATGGCTACACCTTC. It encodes CASSQWTAYGYTF.